This is a list of T cell receptor beta chains from one sample in a study of vaccination and CD4 T cells after COVID-19. TCRdb re-analysed the PCR reads in MiXCR, keeping a single row per CDR3 protein. This sample has 16,000 or so distinct CDR3 sequences, with roughly 58% found just once. Antigens of these TCRs are unknown. Specimen: CD4+ T cells from blood, cultured in vitro. The receptor source for this set is a human donor who had recovered from COVID-19. Each CDR3 is given with its conserved first and last residue. The D gene is left open where the match is weak. A row's size may be missing; if present it is once, few, many or a size class.

d_call: .; clone_size: .; j_call: TRBJ1-2; v_call: TRBV6-1; cdr3_length: 14; cdr3_nt: TGTGCCAGCGGTAGGATGGGAACTAACTATGGCTACACCTTC; cdr3_aa: CASGRMGTNYGYTF
d_call: TRBD1; clone_size: .; j_call: TRBJ2-7; v_call: TRBV7-2; cdr3_length: 15; cdr3_nt: TGTGCCAGCAGCTTAGTAGGGGGACAGGCCAACGAGCAGTACTTC; cdr3_aa: CASSLVGGQANEQYF
d_call: .; clone_size: .; j_call: TRBJ1-6; v_call: TRBV28; cdr3_length: 15; cdr3_nt: TGTGCCAGCAAACTTCCGGGGCCGTATAATTCACCCCTCCACTTT; cdr3_aa: CASKLPGPYNSPLHF
d_call: .; clone_size: .; j_call: TRBJ1-2; v_call: TRBV10-3; cdr3_length: 15; cdr3_nt: TGTGCCATCAGTCCGGGTCGGGGGATAAACTATGGCTACACCTTC; cdr3_aa: CAISPGRGINYGYTF
d_call: TRBD1; clone_size: .; j_call: TRBJ1-5; v_call: TRBV4-1; cdr3_length: 18; cdr3_nt: TGCGCCAGCAGCCTACCGGGACAGGGGGTATTCAGCAATCAGCCCCAGCATTTT; cdr3_aa: CASSLPGQGVFSNQPQHF
d_call: .; clone_size: .; j_call: TRBJ1-1; v_call: TRBV29-1; cdr3_length: 15; cdr3_nt: TGCAGCGTTGAAGTACGAAGGATGTGGGACACTGAAGCTTTCTTT; cdr3_aa: CSVEVRRMWDTEAFF
d_call: TRBD1; clone_size: .; j_call: TRBJ2-7; v_call: TRBV20-1; cdr3_length: 14; cdr3_nt: TGCAGTGCCAATTCGGACAGGGATTCCTACGAGCAGTACTTC; cdr3_aa: CSANSDRDSYEQYF
d_call: TRBD1; clone_size: .; j_call: TRBJ1-6; v_call: TRBV5-5; cdr3_length: 16; cdr3_nt: TGTGCCAGCAGCTTGGCAGGGGGTGTTTATAATTCACCCCTCCACTTT; cdr3_aa: CASSLAGGVYNSPLHF
d_call: .; clone_size: few; j_call: TRBJ1-1; v_call: TRBV18; cdr3_length: 13; cdr3_nt: TGTGCCAGCTCACCATCCGGACAGATAGAAGCTTTCTTT; cdr3_aa: CASSPSGQIEAFF
d_call: TRBD1; clone_size: few; j_call: TRBJ2-3; v_call: TRBV7-2; cdr3_length: 15; cdr3_nt: TGTGCCAGCAGAAGATACAGGGGTGGTGGAGATACGCAGTATTTT; cdr3_aa: CASRRYRGGGDTQYF
d_call: TRBD2; clone_size: .; j_call: TRBJ2-3; v_call: TRBV7-2; cdr3_length: 18; cdr3_nt: TGTGCCAGCAGCTCAAAAGCGGGAGGGCCTTTGAAGCCAGATACGCAGTATTTT; cdr3_aa: CASSSKAGGPLKPDTQYF
d_call: .; clone_size: .; j_call: TRBJ2-3; v_call: TRBV7-3; cdr3_length: 14; cdr3_nt: TGTGCCAGCAGCATAAGTAGGATCGGCGATACGCAGTATTTT; cdr3_aa: CASSISRIGDTQYF
d_call: .; clone_size: .; j_call: TRBJ1-2; v_call: TRBV6-5; cdr3_length: 18; cdr3_nt: TGTGCCAGCAGTTACTCGAACACTCCAGGGTCGAATAATCGTGGCTACACCTTC; cdr3_aa: CASSYSNTPGSNNRGYTF
d_call: TRBD1; clone_size: .; j_call: TRBJ1-1; v_call: TRBV20-1; cdr3_length: 14; cdr3_nt: TGCAGTGCTAGCAGCAAGGGGGCGAACACTGAAGCTTTCTTT; cdr3_aa: CSASSKGANTEAFF